One T cell receptor beta chain is described in this entry. Its binding antigen is unknown. Base qualities are not recorded, but no much larger clone differs from it by a single base. V and J are trimmed by 5 bases and 8 bases, and the gene matches miss 8 bases of the junction. CDR3 length: 13 amino acids, cysteine to phenylalanine. Solely the CDR3 DNA is kept, with 39 bases framed from the first base. CDR1 and CDR2 are drawn from the germline V gene (reference sequence): MNHEY, SMNVEV. These data are taken from a study of blood T cell repertoires in COVID-19 (dated by TCRdb to 2018 to 2021). Broadly, across the study: The collaborator samples originated in the United States, Italy and Spain and spanned the acute and convalescent phases of COVID-19. The material from the prospective study consisted of cDNA or gDNA derived from T cells, B-cell-depleted T cells, or PBMCs. Subjects who had been exposed to COVID-19, were actively infected with it, or had recovered from it provided the deeply sampled blood TCRbeta repertoires that made up the dataset. A freely available public database, intended as a resource for researchers studying the immune response to SARS-CoV-2, is where the repertoires were released. Samples were obtained from the ongoing ImmuneRACE study (first 160 participants) and from about 1,300 subjects provided by 6 global collaborators. Nearly every sample came with metadata listing a de-identified subject ID, COVID-19 status, age in years and sex. Where HLA class I and class II types were available, the types were taken from metadata supplied by the sample provider, not from assay-based typing. The paper as a whole reports these results and caveats: How much clinical and demographic metadata was included differed by source and by participant, and the metadata was provided uncurated.

Whole blood was collected in K2EDTA tubes by collaborating institutions according to the institutions' own protocols. For TCRbeta analysis, collaborators shipped samples as frozen whole blood, isolated PBMCs, or DNA extracted from either of those sample types. TCRbeta CDR3 regions were amplified from genomic DNA by means of the immunoSEQ Assay, a bias-controlled multiplex PCR. Turning to the authors' computational methods: The number of nucleated cells in each sample was estimated from the amplification of reference gene primers within the assay. To quantify the absolute abundance of each unique TCRbeta CDR3 rearrangement, sequence reads were collapsed and filtered. For each sample, productive Simpson clonality was calculated by taking the square root of Simpson's diversity index across productive rearrangements. TCRdb provides this immuneACCESS table in a form limited to in-frame rearrangements. Some clones are lacking; in checked studies, under half of them reflect an unresolved V gene, and why the rest are absent is not known. V, J and clone size are those of that table, while D and trimming were read from the DNA. The sample table lists tens of thousands of clones, 86% of them with a count of one. Jointly, the top ten make up about 20% of the sample.

The chain uses TRBV27 and TRBJ1-2; 7 of the junction bases match TRBD1. The receptor was derived from a woman aged 80 or over in a cohort sampled during active or convalescent COVID-19. Sequences were obtained from peripheral blood. The CDR3 region reads CASSPGDSRGYTF. The DNA is TGTGCCAGCAGTCCGGGGGACAGCCGCGGCTACACCTTC.